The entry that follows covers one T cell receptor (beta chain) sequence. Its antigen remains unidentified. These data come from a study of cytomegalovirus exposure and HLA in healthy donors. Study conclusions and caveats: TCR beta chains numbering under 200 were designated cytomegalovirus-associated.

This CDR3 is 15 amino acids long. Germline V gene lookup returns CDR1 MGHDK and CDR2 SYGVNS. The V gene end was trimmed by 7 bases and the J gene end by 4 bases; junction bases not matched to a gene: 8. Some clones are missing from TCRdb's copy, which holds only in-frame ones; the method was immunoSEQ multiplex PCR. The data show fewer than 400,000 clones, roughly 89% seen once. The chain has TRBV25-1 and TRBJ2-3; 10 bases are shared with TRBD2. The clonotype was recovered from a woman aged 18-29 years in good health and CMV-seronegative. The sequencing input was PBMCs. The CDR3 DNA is TGTGCCAGCATCGAGCGGGAGGGCCTCGCAGATACGCAGTATTTT. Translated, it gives CASIEREGLADTQYF.